This T cell receptor (beta chain) came from a study of cytotoxic CD8 clonotypes in ibrutinib-treated CLL. Study as a whole: Of the patients, eleven to twelve were relapsed/refractory, around 16 treatment-naive and approximately 18 IGHV unmutated. Results showed 25 or so partial and 2 complete responses; following median around 68 months, roughly 15 remained remitted, approximately twelve advanced. The study recorded mean values of around 250,000 productive templates and tens of thousands of productive rearrangements per sample.

The CDR3 extends over 12 amino acids. Trimming stripped 1 base from V and 5 bases from J, with 6 bases between. CDR1 and CDR2 from the germline V gene are SGHRS and YFSETQ. Clones were sequenced by immunoSEQ multiplex PCR, and TCRdb holds only the in-frame ones, with some missing. The repertoire consists of some 140,000 clones, with 75% to 95% occurring once and the leading ten covering about 10%. The chain couples TRBV5-1 to TRBJ2-5; no definite D call. This material consisted of PBMCs, taken after 12 months of ibrutinib treatment. This sequence originates from a human donor with chronic lymphocytic leukemia. The CDR3, as DNA: TGCGCCAGCAGCTTGAGGCTTGAGACCCAGTACTTC. Protein product: CASSLRLETQYF.